Below, 17 T cell receptor beta chains from the same sample are listed, as sequenced in a study of cytomegalovirus exposure and HLA in healthy donors. In the PCR, 60 Vbeta and 13 Jbeta primers were used. TCRdb keeps only in-frame clones here, not all; method: immunoSEQ multiplex PCR. The profile shows nearly 110,000 clones, around 77% of them singletons. The sequenced sample consisted of PBMCs. The origin of the receptors is a man aged 18 to 29 in good health and CMV-seronegative.

This chain joins TRBV19 and TRBJ1-5; 8 bases are a match to TRBD1. V dropped 5 bases and J dropped 6; count of bases not matched to a gene: 9. The length of the CDR3 is 15 residues. The V gene's germline CDR1 is LNHDA and CDR2 SQIVND (reference sequence). The CDR3 loop is CASSSRQGMGQPQHF. The CDR3 DNA is TGTGCCAGTAGTTCGAGACAGGGGATGGGTCAGCCCCAGCATTTT.

The chain combines TRBV19 with TRBJ2-5, with 9 bases matching TRBD2. J gave up 4 bases and V 5 bases, and 11 bases lay outside the gene matches. Germline V lookup: CDR1 LNHDA, CDR2 SQIVND (reference sequence). This CDR3 has 16 residues. The CDR3 DNA reads TGTGCCAGTAGTGTCCGGCGAGCGGGGGGCCGAGAGACCCAGTACTTC. Protein product: CASSVRRAGGRETQYF.

J is TRBJ2-1 and V is TRBV6-5; maybe TRBD2 (6 bases). Germline loops: CDR1 MNHEY, CDR2 SVGAGI. The CDR3 has 12 amino acids. The ends were cut back, 6 bases at V and 9 bases at J, with 12 bases in the middle. The CDR3 DNA follows: TGTGCCAGCAGCCCCACCGGGAGTGAGCAGTTCTTC. It is translated as CASSPTGSEQFF.

J is TRBJ1-2 and V is TRBV6-5; D unresolved. Germline CDR1 MNHEY, CDR2 SVGAGI. V was trimmed by 9 bases and J by 2 bases, leaving 7 bases between them. This CDR3 region has 11 residues. CDR3 loop: CARLDNYGYTF. The CDR3 coding sequence is TGTGCCAGGCTAGACAACTATGGCTACACCTTC.

Only a few counts were recorded for this clone. The genes are TRBV5-6 and TRBJ1-6; D is ambiguous. Trimming removed 0 bases from V and 5 bases from J, with 6 bases in between. Germline CDR1 and CDR2: SGHDT and YYEEEE. The CDR3 covers 14 residues. The CDR3 nucleotides are TGTGCCAGCAGCTTGGCGGGGAATAATTCACCCCTCCACTTT. Amino acid sequence: CASSLAGNNSPLHF.

The V call is TRBV18, the J call TRBJ1-5; D not certain. There are 13 residues in the CDR3. The V end lost 3 bases, the J end lost 8 bases, and 11 bases lay between the germline ends. Germline CDR1 reads KGHSH; CDR2 reads LQKENI. The CDR3 spells CASSPLPAKPQHF. CDR3 nucleotides: TGTGCCAGCTCACCCTTACCTGCGAAGCCCCAGCATTTT.

V usage is TRBV7-9 and J usage is TRBJ2-5; TRBD1 matches 11 bases. Losses at the gene ends were 5 bases for V and 4 bases for J; bases not matched to a gene: 9. CDR3 size: 16 residues. Germline V gene sequence: CDR1 SEHNR, CDR2 FQNEAQ (reference sequence). The CDR3 loop is CASSTLGQGAGETQYF. The CDR3 nucleotides read TGTGCCAGCAGCACGCTAGGACAGGGGGCTGGAGAGACCCAGTACTTC.

This clone was observed a handful of times. For the CDR3, the DNA is TGTGCCAGTAGTAGTCAGGGCCTAAACACCGGGGAGCTGTTTTTT. This translates into CASSSQGLNTGELFF. The chain has TRBV19 and TRBJ2-2; a weak D match, TRBD1 (5 bases). The length of the CDR3 is 15 residues. Germline lookup yields CDR1 LNHDA and CDR2 SQIVND (reference sequence). The V and J ends lost 4 bases and 2 bases respectively, with 11 bases between them.

The rearrangement links TRBV10-3 to TRBJ1-4, with a possible D match to TRBD1 (5 bases). Per germline, CDR1 ENHRY and CDR2 SYGVKD. The ends were cut back, 2 bases at V and 8 bases at J, with 6 bases in the middle. The CDR3 extends over 12 amino acids. Here the CDR3 reads CAISEGAEKLFF. CDR3 nucleotide sequence: TGTGCCATCAGTGAGGGGGCCGAAAAACTGTTTTTT.

This clone was detected a few times. This sequence joins TRBV25-1 and TRBJ2-3, with a weak D call TRBD1 (5 bases). This CDR3 spans 14 amino acids. The ends were cut back, 5 bases at V and 0 bases at J, with 9 bases in the middle. Per the germline V gene, CDR1 is MGHDK and CDR2 is SYGVNS. The CDR3 nucleotides read TGTGCCAGCAGTCGGGCAGGGAGCACAGATACGCAGTATTTT. It is translated as CASSRAGSTDTQYF.

This clone has a handful of counts. The chain employs TRBV9 and TRBJ1-1, with TRBD1 as a possible D gene (5 bases). Germline CDR1 and CDR2: SGDLS and YYNGEE. V dropped 0 bases and J dropped 5 bases, with 14 bases sitting between them. The CDR3 covers 15 residues. The CDR3 here is CASSVDAWGWTEAFF. CDR3 coding DNA: TGTGCCAGCAGCGTAGACGCCTGGGGCTGGACTGAAGCTTTCTTT. The full variable domain, completed using reference TRBV9 and TRBJ1-1, is DSGVTQTPKHLITATGQRVTLRCSPRSGDLSVYWYQQSLDQGLQFLIQYYNGEERAKGNILERFSAQQFPDLHSELNLSSLELGDSALYFCASSVDAWGWTEAFFGQGTRLTVV.

The chain has TRBV2 and TRBJ1-1, with 10 bases lining up with TRBD1. Germline V gives CDR1 SNHLY, CDR2 FYNNEI. The junction had 9 bases not matched to a gene; V was cut back by 10 bases and J by 1 base. This CDR3 region has 15 residues. CDR3 nucleotide sequence: TGTGCCACCACGGACAGGGGGAGCGGGAACACTGAAGCTTTCTTT. This translates into CATTDRGSGNTEAFF. Looking up the rest from reference TRBV2 and TRBJ1-1 gives the full variable domain: EPEVTQTPSHQVTQMGQEVILRCVPISNHLYFYWYRQILGQKVEFLVSFYNNEISEKSEIFDDQFSVERPDGSNFTLKIRSTKLEDSAMYFCATTDRGSGNTEAFFGQGTRLTVV.

This clone was seen only a few times. The J gene is TRBJ2-5, the V gene TRBV9, with D tentatively TRBD1 (5 bases). The DNA end favors TRBJ2-7, so the J call may be wrong. The CDR3 sequence is 15 residues long. Germline CDR1 and CDR2: SGDLS and YYNGEE. CDR3: CASSTNPLTVYEQYF. In DNA form, the CDR3 reads TGTGCCAGCAGCACCAACCCCTTGACAGTATACGAGCAGTACTTC.

This clone has at least ten counts. The chain is built from TRBV5-4 and TRBJ1-2, with D possibly TRBD1 on 6 matching bases. The CDR3 spans 13 residues. Trimming removed 4 bases from V and 13 bases from J, with 20 bases in between. Germline V gene sequence: CDR1 SGHNT, CDR2 YYREEE (reference sequence). The CDR3 is CASSPLGDTRATF. CDR3 coding DNA: TGTGCCAGCAGCCCCCTGGGGGACACCCGGGCCACCTTC.

The chain is built from TRBV9 and TRBJ2-1; 8 bases fit TRBD2. Looked up from germline, CDR1 is SGDLS and CDR2 is YYNGEE. With V trimmed by 4 bases and J by 9 bases, 12 bases remained unmatched. CDR3 length: 15 residues. The CDR3 spells CASSSDTGGRGEQFF. CDR3 in DNA: TGTGCCAGCAGCTCAGACACGGGGGGGCGGGGTGAGCAGTTCTTC.

This clone was picked up one time. V gene TRBV5-4 combines with J gene TRBJ1-5; the match to TRBD1 covers 7 bases. Trimming removed 4 bases from V and 2 bases from J; junction bases left unmatched: 12. CDR3 length: 17 amino acids. The germline V gene has CDR1 SGHNT and CDR2 YYREEE (reference sequence). CDR3 protein: CASSHGAGGNGNQPQHF. CDR3 nucleotide sequence: TGTGCCAGCAGCCACGGGGCAGGGGGTAATGGCAATCAGCCCCAGCATTTT.

The V call is TRBV18, the J call TRBJ2-7; 8 bases line up with TRBD1. The germline V gene encodes CDR1 KGHSH and CDR2 LQKENI. This CDR3 has 15 residues. V was clipped by 1 base and J by 5 bases; unmatched bases: 7. Here the CDR3 DNA reads TGTGCCAGCTCACCACAGACAGGGGTGGGAAACGAGCAGTACTTC. Amino acids: CASSPQTGVGNEQYF.